This entry describes one T cell receptor beta chain. Its antigen is not identified. The germline gives CDR1 SGHKS, CDR2 YYEKEE (reference sequence). CDR3 length: 14 amino acids. Between the trimmed V and J ends, which lost 2 bases and 3 bases, there was a span of 12 bases. The sample is drawn from a study of T-cell memory formation after mild COVID-19. Study conclusions and caveats: Mainly in CM and EM were contracting CD4+ clones; CD8+ were in EMRA.

TCRdb reprocessed the 5' RACE reads with MiXCR, giving one entry per CDR3 protein. The table has hundreds of thousands of distinct CDR3 sequences, around 8% seen once; the top ten hold approximately 23%. The V and J genes are TRBV5-5 and TRBJ2-7; D gene ambiguous. This clonotype originated in a man in his late teens or twenties who had mild COVID-19 (a few samples of this study predate the infection). Cell type and time point are not known. Sequenced sample: PBMCs or a T cell subset sorted from them (not recorded which). This CDR3 is CASSFREYIYEQYV. DNA of the CDR3: TGTGCCAGCAGCTTTAGGGAATACATCTACGAGCAGTACGTC.